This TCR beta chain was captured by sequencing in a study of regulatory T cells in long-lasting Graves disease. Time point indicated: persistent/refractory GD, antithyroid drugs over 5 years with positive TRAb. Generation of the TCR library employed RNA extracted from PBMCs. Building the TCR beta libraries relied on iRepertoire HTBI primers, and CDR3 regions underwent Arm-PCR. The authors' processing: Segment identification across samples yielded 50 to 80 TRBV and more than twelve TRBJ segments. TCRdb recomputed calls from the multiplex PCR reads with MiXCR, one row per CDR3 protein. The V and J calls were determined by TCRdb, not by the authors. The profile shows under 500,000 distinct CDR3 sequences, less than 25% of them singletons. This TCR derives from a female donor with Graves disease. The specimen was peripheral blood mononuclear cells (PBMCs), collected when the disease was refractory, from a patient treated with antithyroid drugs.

CDR3 DNA: TGTGCCAGCAGTTACTCGACTAGCGGGATCTCCTACGAGCAGTACTTC. It specifies CASSYSTSGISYEQYF. The rearrangement uses TRBV6-5 and TRBJ2-7; 11 nucleotides align to TRBD2. Germline V gives CDR1 MNHEY, CDR2 SVGAGI. J lost 0 bases, V lost 0 bases, and 1 base had no gene match. The CDR3 sequence is 16 residues long.